Each of the 26 T cell receptor beta chains below was sequenced from the same sample in a study of early T cells in non-severe SARS-CoV-2 infection. TCRdb reprocessed the 5' RACE reads via MiXCR and lists one record per CDR3 protein. Of 70,000 to 85,000 distinct CDR3 sequences in the sample, 9% to 15% were seen once. Material: whole blood. Receptor source: an adult who was a healthcare worker with PCR-confirmed SARS-CoV-2 infection or an uninfected control (not recorded which).

The chain uses TRBV12-3 or TRBV12-4 and TRBJ2-7, with 11 bases matching TRBD1. The CDR3 covers 17 residues. Trimming removed 3 bases from V and 4 bases from J; junction bases left unmatched: 11. The CDR3 region is CASSFHTLGQGGYEQYF. CDR3 sequence (DNA): TGTGCCAGCAGTTTCCATACTCTGGGACAGGGGGGATACGAGCAGTACTTC.

This clonotype was seen a handful of times. The chain is built from TRBV29-1 and TRBJ1-5; no clear D. The germline V and J ends were trimmed by 2 bases and 0 bases, with 5 bases remaining between them. Germline CDR1 and CDR2: SQVTM and ANQGSEA. This CDR3 is 13 amino acids long. The CDR3 region is CSVEQNSNQPQHF. In DNA form, the CDR3 reads TGCAGCGTTGAACAGAATAGCAATCAGCCCCAGCATTTT.

The chain has TRBV6-1 and TRBJ2-2, with 9 bases aligning to TRBD2. V gave up 8 bases and J gave up 5 bases; unmatched junction bases: 9. The CDR3 length is 15 residues. In germline, CDR1 is MNHNS, CDR2 SASEGT. This CDR3 reads CASRPGLAPTGELFF. CDR3 sequence (DNA): TGTGCCAGCCGTCCGGGACTAGCTCCAACCGGGGAGCTGTTTTTT.

As concerns this clonotype: A clone one base away is much larger, so this may be a read error. V usage is TRBV27 and J usage is TRBJ2-3; D unresolved. The CDR3 is 15 residues long. Germline CDR1 reads MNHEY; CDR2 reads SMNVEV (reference sequence). The CDR3 loop reads CTSSQRSGSTDTQYF. The CDR3 bases are TGTACCAGCAGTCAGAGGAGTGGGAGCACAGATACGCAGTATTTT.

This clonotype appeared many times. In DNA, the CDR3 is TGTGCCAGCAGCTTGACACCGAACACCGGGGAGCTGTTTTTT. Protein product: CASSLTPNTGELFF. The J gene is TRBJ2-2, the V gene TRBV7-9, with D unresolved. The CDR3 length is 14 residues. Per germline, CDR1 SEHNR and CDR2 FQNEAQ (reference sequence). V lost 3 bases and J lost 0, with 5 bases in between.

This clonotype was seen only a few times. The chain uses TRBV3-1 and TRBJ1-1; D possibly corresponds to TRBD1 (5 bases). From germline, CDR1 is LGHDT and CDR2 YNNKEL (reference sequence). The CDR3 is 13 amino acids. The V end was cut by 6 bases, the J end by 3 bases, with 11 bases between. The CDR3 DNA follows: TGTGCCAGCAGGGGGCCGGGGCACACTGAAGCTTTCTTT. This encodes CASRGPGHTEAFF. Variable domain in full (rest from reference TRBV3-1 and TRBJ1-1): DTAVSQTPKYLVTQMGNDKSIKCEQNLGHDTMYWYKQDSKKFLKIMFSYNNKELIINETVPNRFSPKSPDKAHLNLHINSLELGDSAVYFCASRGPGHTEAFFGQGTRLTVV.

This clonotype was found many times. The gene calls are TRBV6-5 and TRBJ1-1; possible D gene TRBD1, 6 bases. Germline V CDR1 and CDR2: MNHEY, SVGAGI. The CDR3 spans 13 residues. Between the trimmed V and J ends, which lost 4 bases and 6 bases, there was a span of 12 bases. As DNA, the CDR3 is TGTGCCAGCAGTTGGCAGGGGAAAGCTGAAGCTTTCTTT. Protein: CASSWQGKAEAFF.

A single count supports this clonotype. A much larger clone sits a single nucleotide away, making a read error possible. The rearrangement links TRBV11-2 to TRBJ2-1, with D perhaps TRBD2 (6 bases). The DNA end is more similar to TRBJ2-7, so the J call may be wrong. In germline, CDR1 is SGHAT, CDR2 FQNNGV. This CDR3 comprises 14 residues. CDR3 sequence reads: CASSLRDPNNEQYF. The CDR3 bases are TGTGCCAGCAGCTTGCGGGATCCAAACAATGAGCAGTACTTC.

The chain employs TRBV7-2 and TRBJ2-3, with D hard to call. There are 12 residues in the CDR3. CDR1 is SGHTA and CDR2 is FQGNSA in the germline V gene. V lost 6 bases, J lost 2 bases, and 6 bases lay in between. This CDR3 reads CASSYDTDTQYF. The DNA for the CDR3 is TGTGCCAGCAGTTATGACACAGATACGCAGTATTTT.

This chain uses TRBV6-2 or TRBV6-3 with TRBJ2-1, with 10 bases fitting TRBD2. V was clipped by 4 bases and J by 7 bases; unmatched bases: 13. CDR1 is MNHEY and CDR2 is SVGEGT in the germline V gene. The CDR3 length is 17 residues. The CDR3 DNA reads TGTGCCAGCAGTTCAGCTAGCGGGAGTGGTAGTAGGAATGAGCAGTTCTTC. It translates to CASSSASGSGSRNEQFF.

The V and J genes are TRBV20-1 and TRBJ1-1; D gene uncertain. The V end was cut by 1 base, the J end by 4 bases, with 7 bases between. The CDR3 is 12 residues long. CDR1 is DFQATT and CDR2 is SNEGSKA in the germline V gene (reference sequence). CDR3 region: CSARGGSTEAFF. The CDR3 coding sequence is TGCAGTGCTAGAGGTGGATCCACTGAAGCTTTCTTT.

The chain uses TRBV7-2 and TRBJ2-1, with D unclear. Germline CDR1 is SGHTA and CDR2 is FQGNSA. V shed 7 bases and J shed 0 bases, with 13 bases lying between them. CDR3 length: 15 amino acids. The CDR3 region has the DNA TGTGCCAGCACCCAAGATCCTAGCTCCTACAATGAGCAGTTCTTC. It encodes CASTQDPSSYNEQFF.

The gene calls are TRBV12-3 or TRBV12-4 and TRBJ2-7, with 9 bases identical to TRBD1. The CDR3 spans 15 residues. Trimming cost V 2 bases and J 4 bases; bases outside gene matches: 6. CDR3 loop: CASSLTGGLLYEQYF. CDR3 coding DNA: TGTGCCAGCAGTTTAACAGGGGGCCTACTATACGAGCAGTACTTC.

This clonotype was recorded many times. This chain links TRBV11-2 with TRBJ2-3; TRBD2 matches 7 bases. From germline, CDR1 is SGHAT and CDR2 FQNNGV. The V gene end was trimmed by 6 bases and the J gene end by 2 bases; junction bases not matched to a gene: 11. The CDR3 loop spans 16 amino acids. CDR3: CASSSSRESSTDTQYF. CDR3 bases: TGTGCCAGCAGTTCATCGCGGGAGAGTTCCACAGATACGCAGTATTTT.

This clonotype was seen only a few times. The rearrangement joins TRBV10-3 to TRBJ2-1; 12 bases agree with TRBD2. Germline V CDR1 and CDR2: ENHRY, SYGVKD. Germline trimming cut 4 bases from V and 4 bases from J; bases unmatched to any gene: 14. The CDR3 loop spans 19 amino acids. CDR3 in amino acids: CAISGAGLAGPYLYNEQFF. CDR3 DNA: TGTGCCATCAGTGGGGCCGGACTAGCGGGACCCTATCTTTACAATGAGCAGTTCTTC.

The gene calls are TRBV7-2 and TRBJ2-7; tentatively, D is TRBD1 or TRBD2 (6 bases each). Per germline, CDR1 SGHTA and CDR2 FQGNSA. Trimming removed 4 bases from V and 7 bases from J, with 23 bases in between. The CDR3 has 16 amino acids. CDR3 in DNA: TGTGCCAGCAGCTGGGGGGCCGGACGCCTGGGTAGAGAGCAGTACTTC. Its translation: CASSWGAGRLGREQYF.

V gene TRBV5-6 combines with J gene TRBJ2-3; perhaps TRBD2 as D (5 bases). CDR1 SGHDT and CDR2 YYEEEE come from the germline V gene. The CDR3 spans 15 residues. V lost 0 bases, J lost 2 bases, and 10 bases lay in between. The CDR3 sequence is CASSLVGDATDTQYF. The CDR3, as DNA: TGTGCCAGCAGCTTGGTGGGAGATGCCACAGATACGCAGTATTTT.

The chain combines TRBV29-1 with TRBJ1-3; possible D gene TRBD1, 5 bases. The ends were cut back, 6 bases at V and 0 bases at J, with 12 bases in the middle. This CDR3 comprises 14 residues. The germline V gene has CDR1 SQVTM and CDR2 ANQGSEA. The CDR3: CSVADSGSGNTIYF. The CDR3 nucleotides are TGCAGCGTCGCTGACAGTGGCTCTGGAAACACCATATATTTT.

The rearrangement uses TRBV7-2 and TRBJ2-1; no firm D call. Germline CDR1 reads SGHTA; CDR2 reads FQGNSA. This CDR3 region has 14 residues. Trimming pared 8 bases from V and 0 bases from J, leaving 11 bases between. CDR3 bases: TGTGCCAGCCAAGGGTCTAGCTCCTACAATGAGCAGTTCTTC. It specifies CASQGSSSYNEQFF.

This clonotype was recorded a few times. V and J are TRBV6-5 and TRBJ1-5; D is possibly TRBD1 (5 bases). Trimming cost V 2 bases and J 0 bases, with 8 bases left between them. Germline V gives CDR1 MNHEY, CDR2 SVGAGI. This CDR3 is 15 amino acids long. The CDR3 loop is CASSYGTDSNQPQHF. The DNA for the CDR3 is TGTGCCAGCAGTTACGGGACCGATAGCAATCAGCCCCAGCATTTT.

This clonotype has a count of ten or more. This chain links TRBV11-2 with TRBJ2-3; D is ambiguous. The V and J ends lost 2 bases and 2 bases respectively, with 8 bases between them. The CDR3 has 14 residues. The germline CDR1 and CDR2 sequences are SGHAT and FQNNGV. CDR3 nucleotide sequence: TGTGCCAGCAGCTTACTCGTCAACACAGATACGCAGTATTTT. This encodes CASSLLVNTDTQYF.

This clonotype was counted ten times or more. J is TRBJ2-1 and V is TRBV29-1; D gene unclear. V shed 7 bases and J shed 10 bases, with 14 bases lying between them. Germline CDR1 SQVTM, CDR2 ANQGSEA. The CDR3 sequence is 11 residues long. The CDR3 DNA is TGCAGCGCGGTAGGCGGTTGGGAGCAGTTCTTC. Its translation: CSAVGGWEQFF.

V usage is TRBV7-2 and J usage is TRBJ1-1; 8 bases fit TRBD1. This CDR3 contains 14 residues. V was pared by 7 bases and J by 1 base, with 5 bases of the junction left unmatched. Germline-derived CDR1 and CDR2 are SGHTA and FQGNSA. Here the CDR3 reads CASKYGQGNTEAFF. The CDR3 coding sequence is TGTGCCAGCAAATATGGACAGGGGAACACTGAAGCTTTCTTT. Based on the CDR3 plus reference TRBV7-2 and TRBJ1-1, the full variable domain is GAGVSQSPSNKVTEKGKDVELRCDPISGHTALYWYRQSLGQGLEFLIYFQGNSAPDKSGLPSDRFSAERTGGSVSTLTIQRTQQEDSAVYLCASKYGQGNTEAFFGQGTRLTVV.

This clonotype was picked up a small number of times. The chain carries TRBV20-1 and TRBJ1-5; no reliable D call. Germline V gene lookup returns CDR1 DFQATT and CDR2 SNEGSKA (reference sequence). Trimming took 1 base from V and 5 from J, leaving 9 bases between them. This CDR3 contains 13 residues. The CDR3 nucleotides are TGCAGTGCTAGAGTCCTACCCGATCAGCCCCAGCATTTT. Translated, it gives CSARVLPDQPQHF.

Notes on this clonotype: This CDR3 is missing its conserved last phenylalanine or tryptophan, likely due to a read error. The genes are TRBV12-3 or TRBV12-4 and TRBJ2-1; D is possibly TRBD1 (6 bases). V lost 6 bases and J 0 bases, leaving 21 bases between the germline ends. The CDR3 is made up of 18 amino acids. The CDR3 is CASSFLFRTDLSYNEQFS. DNA for the CDR3: TGTGCCAGCAGCTTCCTGTTCCGGACAGACCTCTCCTACAATGAGCAGTTCTCC.

This clonotype occurred a few times. Written as DNA, the CDR3 is TGTGCCAGTAGATATTCGGACCGGGGAAGTCCCGAGCAGTACTTC. Translating gives CASRYSDRGSPEQYF. V and J are TRBV19 and TRBJ2-7, with a possible D match to TRBD2 (5 bases). Trimming cost V 6 bases and J 6 bases, with 21 bases left between them. Germline V CDR1 and CDR2: LNHDA, SQIVND (reference sequence). This CDR3 spans 15 amino acids.